This note documents a single TCR beta chain sequence. The antigen is undetermined. Allogeneic regulatory or mature dendritic cells were co-cultured for 5 days with CFSE-labeled sorted T cells at 1:10. This record belongs to a study of regulatory dendritic cells for organ transplantation. In germline, CDR1 is SGDLS, CDR2 YYNGEE. The J segment lost 0 bases and the V segment lost 0 bases, leaving 2 bases of the junction unmatched. The CDR3 is 17 residues long. The method was immunoSEQ multiplex PCR; TCRdb's version includes in-frame clones alone and lacks a portion of them. The repertoire holds about 10,000 clones, 65% seen once, with 0.5% to 0.7% in the top ten.

The source material was naive CD4+ T cells from blood cultured with dendritic cells. Described subset: CD45RA+ naive T cells. The receptor comes from a human donor in good health. The V and J genes are TRBV9 and TRBJ2-5; TRBD2 matches 13 bases. This CDR3 is CASSVGGTSGDQETQYF. The CDR3 DNA reads as TGTGCCAGCAGCGTAGGTGGGACTAGCGGGGACCAAGAGACCCAGTACTTC.